The rows below give T cell receptor beta chains drawn from one sample of a study of blood T cell repertoires in COVID-19. Libraries were prepared by immunoSEQ multiplex PCR; TCRdb keeps only in-frame clonotypes and omits some of them. The repertoire consists of some 110,000 clones, with around 84% occurring once and the leading ten covering approximately 1.5%. Sequencing used peripheral blood. The receptors come from a man in his forties or fifties with acute or convalescent COVID-19. CDR3s include the opening cysteine and the closing phenylalanine or tryptophan. The D gene is left open where the match is weak. A clone size is listed for some rows: how often the clone was seen (once, few, many), or a class if it is expanded.

size	D	V	J	DNA	CDR3
-	-	TRBV20-1	TRBJ2-7	TGCAGTGCTAGTGGGCAGGGAGGCTATCTTGGCTACGAGCAGTACTTC	CSASGQGGYLGYEQYF
-	-	TRBV6-1	TRBJ2-3	TGTGCCAGCAGTGAAGGGGGACTCAGCACAGATACGCAGTATTTT	CASSEGGLSTDTQYF
-	-	TRBV19	TRBJ2-2	TGTGCCAGTAGGTCGGGATCCGCGAACACCGGGGAGCTGTTTTTT	CASRSGSANTGELFF
-	-	TRBV4-2	TRBJ2-3	TGTGCCAGCAGCCAAAACATTCTGGGGCGCACAGATACGCAGTATTTT	CASSQNILGRTDTQYF
-	TRBD2	TRBV7-3	TRBJ2-1	TGTGCCAGCAGCCTCACCGGGGGTGCCGGGACTAGCGGGAGGTCCTACAATGAGCAGTTCTTC	CASSLTGGAGTSGRSYNEQFF
-	TRBD1	TRBV28	TRBJ1-3	TGTGCCAGCAGTTTTGGGGGCGCAGGGGGCACCATATATTTT	CASSFGGAGGTIYF
-	TRBD1	TRBV4-3	TRBJ1-6	TGCGCCAGCAGCCAAGAGCACGGGCAGGGGGGTAATTCACCCCTCCACTTT	CASSQEHGQGGNSPLHF
once	TRBD2	TRBV25-1	TRBJ2-1	TGTGCCAGCAGTGGGCTAGCGGGTGAGCAGTTCTTC	CASSGLAGEQFF
-	-	TRBV29-1	TRBJ2-2	TGCAGCCCCCCGGGACACCGAAACACCGGGGAGCTGTTTTTT	CSPPGHRNTGELFF
once	-	TRBV7-6	TRBJ2-5	TGTGCCAGCACCCTGAGAGTCCAAGAGACCCAGTACTTC	CASTLRVQETQYF
few	TRBD1	TRBV5-4	TRBJ2-2	TGTGCCAGCAGCTCCCCACAGGGGGCTTACACCGGGGAGCTGTTTTTT	CASSSPQGAYTGELFF
-	TRBD1	TRBV3-1/TRBV3-2	TRBJ2-3	TGTGCCAGCAGCCATGGCAGGGGGCACACGCAGTATTTT	CASSHGRGHTQYF
-	-	TRBV6-5	TRBJ2-6	TGTGCCAGCAGGTTATCTTCCTCTGGGGCCAACGTCCTGACTTTC	CASRLSSSGANVLTF
-	TRBD1	TRBV29-1	TRBJ1-2	TGCAGCGTCGGAGAGACGTGGCAGGGGGCGAATTATGGCTACACCTTC	CSVGETWQGANYGYTF
-	TRBD2	TRBV14	TRBJ2-1	TGTGCCAGCAGCCCCGAGAGGGGACTAGCGGGTGTCAATGAGCAGTTCTTC	CASSPERGLAGVNEQFF
-	TRBD2	TRBV9	TRBJ2-1	TGTGCCAGCAGCCCCCGACTAGCCTCCTACAATGAGCAGTTCTTC	CASSPRLASYNEQFF
-	-	TRBV12-3/TRBV12-4	TRBJ2-7	TGTGCCAGCAGTTTAGACAAAGCCTACGAGCAGTACTTC	CASSLDKAYEQYF
-	TRBD1	TRBV6-5	TRBJ2-7	TGTGCCAGCAGACTACCGGGACAGTCCTACGAGCAGTACTTC	CASRLPGQSYEQYF
once	-	TRBV6-5	TRBJ2-1	TGTGCCAGCAGCCCACCGGCAGGCTACAATGAGCAGTTCTTC	CASSPPAGYNEQFF
-	-	TRBV7-6	TRBJ1-1	TGTGCCAGCAGCTTAGCGCATGGAATACAGGTTGAAGCTTTCTTT	CASSLAHGIQVEAFF
-	-	TRBV6-1	TRBJ1-5	TGTGCCAGCAGTGCCGCCCGGGGGAGCCTCCTAGTCCGGAGCAATCAGCCCCAGCATTTT	CASSAARGSLLVRSNQPQHF
-	-	TRBV2	TRBJ2-2	TGTGCCAGCAGTGAATCAGGGCTAAACACCGGGGAGCTGTTTTTT	CASSESGLNTGELFF
-	-	TRBV3-1/TRBV3-2	TRBJ2-1	TGTGCCAGCAGCCGCCAACCGGGACTGATGTTCAATGAGCAGTTCTTC	CASSRQPGLMFNEQFF
once	-	TRBV20-1	TRBJ1-3	TGCAGTGCTAGAGGGAGCCACACCATATATTTT	CSARGSHTIYF
-	-	TRBV5-1	TRBJ2-1	TGCGCCAGCAGGACTAACAATGAGCAGTTCTTC	CASRTNNEQFF
-	TRBD1	TRBV28	TRBJ1-5	TGTGCCTCCCGGGACAGGGTTGGCCAGCCCCAGCATTTT	CASRDRVGQPQHF
-	TRBD1	TRBV18	TRBJ1-2	TGTGCCAGCTCACCGGGACAGAGGATAGCTAACTATGGCTACACCTTC	CASSPGQRIANYGYTF
once	-	TRBV28	TRBJ1-2	TGTGCCAGCAGTTTACGGGGTTATGGCTACACCTTC	CASSLRGYGYTF
-	TRBD1	TRBV6-2/TRBV6-3	TRBJ1-6	TGTGCCAGCAGTTACTTATACAGGGGGCAGTCACCCCTCCACTTT	CASSYLYRGQSPLHF
-	TRBD1	TRBV6-6	TRBJ1-1	TGTGCCAGCAGTTATGGGACAGGGAGGAACACTGAAGCTTTCTTT	CASSYGTGRNTEAFF
-	TRBD2	TRBV5-1	TRBJ2-7	TGCGCCAGCAGCTTGGGGGCGGGAGGGCCGGATGAGCAGTACTTC	CASSLGAGGPDEQYF
-	TRBD1	TRBV14	TRBJ2-7	TGTGCCAGCAGCCAAAACGCCGGGACAGGGGTATACGAGCAGTACTTC	CASSQNAGTGVYEQYF
-	-	TRBV7-2	TRBJ2-2	TGTGCCAGCAGCTTAGGCGCCGGGTTCACCGGGGAGCTGTTTTTT	CASSLGAGFTGELFF
-	TRBD2	TRBV6-2/TRBV6-3	TRBJ2-5	TGTGCCAGCAGTTGGGCGACGGGGGGGATAGTCCAAGAGACCCAGTACTTC	CASSWATGGIVQETQYF
few	-	TRBV3-1/TRBV3-2	TRBJ2-2	TGTGCCAGCAGCCGGGGCGGTAGGCAGAACACCGGGGAGCTGTTTTTT	CASSRGGRQNTGELFF
-	TRBD2	TRBV29-1	TRBJ2-3	TGCAGCGCCGGGAGGGAGGGGAACACAGATACGCAGTATTTT	CSAGREGNTDTQYF
few	TRBD2	TRBV3-1/TRBV3-2	TRBJ2-7	TGTGCCAGCAGCCAAGCCCGGCTAGCGGGAGGGTTCTACGAGCAGTACTTC	CASSQARLAGGFYEQYF
-	TRBD1	TRBV29-1	TRBJ1-1	TGCAGCGGCCGGGACAGGTTTGAAGCTTTCTTT	CSGRDRFEAFF
-	-	TRBV5-1	TRBJ1-1	TGCGCCAGCAGAAGACAAGTGAACACTGAAGCTTTCTTT	CASRRQVNTEAFF
-	-	TRBV19	TRBJ1-4	TGTGCCAGTAGTAGGACCAGGGAGGGTGTGGAAGAAAAACTGTTTTTT	CASSRTREGVEEKLFF
-	TRBD1	TRBV7-2	TRBJ1-2	TGTGCCAGCAGCCACCCCGACAGGGATAATAGACCGACGGGAGGCTACACCTTC	CASSHPDRDNRPTGGYTF
-	-	TRBV2	TRBJ1-1	TGTGCCAGCAGTGAACAGGGGTACACTGAAGCTTTCTTT	CASSEQGYTEAFF
few	TRBD2	TRBV19	TRBJ2-5	TGTGCCAGTAAGGCGGGCGGGGGGCCAGAAGAGACCCAGTACTTC	CASKAGGGPEETQYF
-	-	TRBV4-2	TRBJ2-5	TGTGCCAGCAGCCAGGGCCAGAAAGAGACCCAGTACTTC	CASSQGQKETQYF
few	-	TRBV7-9	TRBJ1-5	TGTGCCAGTACAGGGTACGGTCAGCCCCAGCATTTT	CASTGYGQPQHF
-	TRBD2	TRBV28	TRBJ2-1	TGTGCCAGCGCCCCCAAACGGCCGCTAGCGGGTTATGAGCAGTTCTTC	CASAPKRPLAGYEQFF
-	-	TRBV4-2	TRBJ1-2	TGTGCCAGCAGCCAAGCTCCGGGACTCCCTGGCTACACCTTC	CASSQAPGLPGYTF